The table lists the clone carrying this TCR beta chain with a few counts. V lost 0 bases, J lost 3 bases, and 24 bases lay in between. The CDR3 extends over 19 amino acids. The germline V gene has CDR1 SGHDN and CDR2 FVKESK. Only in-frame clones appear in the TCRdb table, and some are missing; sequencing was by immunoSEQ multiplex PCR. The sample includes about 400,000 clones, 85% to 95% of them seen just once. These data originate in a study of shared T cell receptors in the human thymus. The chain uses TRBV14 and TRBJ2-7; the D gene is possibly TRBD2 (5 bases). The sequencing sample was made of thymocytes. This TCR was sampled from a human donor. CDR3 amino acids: CASSQDRQQSPGKHYEQYF. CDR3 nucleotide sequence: TGTGCCAGCAGCCAAGATAGGCAACAGAGCCCGGGAAAACACTACGAGCAGTACTTC.